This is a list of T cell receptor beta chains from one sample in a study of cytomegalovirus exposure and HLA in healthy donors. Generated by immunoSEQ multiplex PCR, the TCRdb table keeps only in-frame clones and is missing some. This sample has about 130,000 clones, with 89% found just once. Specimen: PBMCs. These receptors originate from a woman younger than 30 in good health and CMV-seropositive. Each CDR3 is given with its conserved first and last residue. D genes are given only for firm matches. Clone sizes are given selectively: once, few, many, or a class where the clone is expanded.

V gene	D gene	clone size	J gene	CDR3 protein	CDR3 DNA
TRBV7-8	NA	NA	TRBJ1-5	CASSLDMAAALGNQPQHF	TGTGCCAGCAGCTTAGATATGGCAGCGGCATTGGGCAATCAGCCCCAGCATTTT
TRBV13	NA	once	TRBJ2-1	CASSSSGTRFNEQFF	TGTGCCAGCAGCTCGTCCGGGACACGTTTCAATGAGCAGTTCTTC
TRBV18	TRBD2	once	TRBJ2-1	CASVPGTSPYRRSYNEQFF	TGTGCCAGCGTGCCCGGGACTAGCCCATACCGTAGGTCCTACAATGAGCAGTTCTTC
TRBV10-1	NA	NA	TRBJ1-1	CASADRIGLLCTEAFF	TGCGCCAGCGCAGACAGGATCGGACTTCTTTGCACTGAAGCTTTCTTT
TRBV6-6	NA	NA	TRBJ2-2	CASGARVNTGELFF	TGTGCCAGCGGGGCCAGGGTCAACACCGGGGAGCTGTTTTTT
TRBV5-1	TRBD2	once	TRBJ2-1	CASSLWTSGGPNNEQFF	TGCGCCAGCAGCCTCTGGACTAGCGGGGGGCCTAACAATGAGCAGTTCTTC
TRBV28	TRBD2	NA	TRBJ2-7	CASSTSGGLSYEQYF	TGTGCCAGCAGTACAAGCGGGGGTTTAAGCTACGAGCAGTACTTC
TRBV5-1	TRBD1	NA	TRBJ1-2	CASSPLGQGYGYTF	TGCGCCAGCAGCCCCCTGGGACAGGGATATGGCTACACCTTC
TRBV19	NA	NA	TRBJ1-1	CASSIAEGAGTEAFF	TGTGCCAGTAGTATAGCGGAGGGCGCGGGAACTGAAGCTTTCTTT
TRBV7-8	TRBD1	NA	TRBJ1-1	CASSVRRDRGRVTEAFF	TGTGCCAGCAGCGTGAGGCGGGACAGGGGGCGCGTCACTGAAGCTTTCTTT
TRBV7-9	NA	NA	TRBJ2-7	CASSFRDEQYF	TGTGCCAGCAGCTTCCGGGACGAGCAGTACTTC
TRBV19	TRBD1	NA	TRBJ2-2	CASRSQGARTGELFF	TGTGCCAGTAGGTCGCAGGGGGCGCGTACCGGGGAGCTGTTTTTT
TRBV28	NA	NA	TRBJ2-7	CASTPGSREQYF	TGTGCCAGCACCCCAGGATCGCGCGAGCAGTACTTC
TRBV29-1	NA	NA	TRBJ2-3	CSVDRTGTDTQYF	TGCAGCGTCGACAGGACCGGCACAGATACGCAGTATTTT
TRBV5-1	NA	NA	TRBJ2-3	CASSLAGGLEADTQYF	TGCGCCAGCAGCTTGGCGGGGGGCTTGGAAGCAGATACGCAGTATTTT
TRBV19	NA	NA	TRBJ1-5	CASSTYGFRVYQPQHF	TGTGCCAGTAGTACGTACGGGTTCAGGGTTTACCAGCCCCAGCATTTT
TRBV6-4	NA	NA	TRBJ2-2	CASSTTAVTGELFF	TGTGCCAGCAGTACCACAGCGGTCACCGGGGAGCTGTTTTTT
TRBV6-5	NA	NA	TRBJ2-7	CASRSGGSTYEQYF	TGTGCCAGCCGAAGTGGGGGCTCCACCTACGAGCAGTACTTC
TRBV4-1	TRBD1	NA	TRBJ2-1	CASSPPPWDRDGEQFF	TGCGCCAGCAGCCCACCACCCTGGGACAGGGACGGTGAGCAGTTCTTC
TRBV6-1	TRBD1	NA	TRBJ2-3	CASHGQGWTDTQYF	TGTGCCAGCCACGGACAGGGTTGGACAGATACGCAGTATTTT
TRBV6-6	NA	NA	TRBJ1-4	CASSFGDFNEKLFF	TGTGCCAGCAGTTTCGGAGACTTTAATGAAAAACTGTTTTTT
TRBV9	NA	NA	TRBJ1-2	CASSVETGPNYGYTF	TGTGCCAGCAGCGTAGAAACAGGACCCAACTATGGCTACACCTTC
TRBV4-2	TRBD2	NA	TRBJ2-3	CASSQDPGGPNTQYF	TGTGCCAGCAGCCAAGATCCGGGGGGGCCTAATACGCAGTATTTT
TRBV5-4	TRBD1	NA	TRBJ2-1	CASSLGRTGRNNEQFF	TGTGCCAGCAGCTTGGGACGGACAGGGAGGAACAATGAGCAGTTCTTC
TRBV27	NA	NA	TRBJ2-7	CASRAGLQSSYEQYF	TGTGCCAGCAGGGCGGGCTTGCAAAGCTCCTACGAGCAGTACTTC
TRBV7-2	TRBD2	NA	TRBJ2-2	CASSYNSGGYGELFF	TGTGCCAGCAGTTATAACAGCGGGGGGTACGGGGAGCTGTTTTTT
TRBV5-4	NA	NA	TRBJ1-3	CASSSYSGGYGNTIYF	TGTGCCAGCAGTTCCTATAGTGGAGGTTACGGAAACACCATATATTTT
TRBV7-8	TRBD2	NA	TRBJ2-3	CASTLAARGASDTQYF	TGTGCCAGCACCCTCGCCGCGCGGGGGGCCTCAGATACGCAGTATTTT
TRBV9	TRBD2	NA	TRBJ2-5	CASSVAPSGGGETQYF	TGTGCCAGCAGCGTAGCTCCTAGCGGGGGCGGGGAGACCCAGTACTTC
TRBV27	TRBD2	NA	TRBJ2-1	CASSLRGSYEQFF	TGTGCCAGCAGTTTGCGGGGGAGCTATGAGCAGTTCTTC
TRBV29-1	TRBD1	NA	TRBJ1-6	CSVGTGPGSPLHF	TGCAGCGTTGGGACAGGGCCGGGATCACCCCTCCACTTT
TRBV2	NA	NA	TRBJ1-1	CASRDSMLKNTEAFF	TGTGCCAGCAGGGACAGCATGTTGAAGAACACTGAAGCTTTCTTT
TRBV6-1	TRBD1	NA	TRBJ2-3	CASSPDRGSTDTQYF	TGTGCCAGCAGCCCCGACAGGGGTAGCACAGATACGCAGTATTTT
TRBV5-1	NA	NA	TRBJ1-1	CASSLVSGTEAFF	TGCGCCAGCAGCTTAGTGTCAGGGACTGAAGCTTTCTTT
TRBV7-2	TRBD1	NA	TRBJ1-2	CASSTGQGFVVGYTF	TGTGCCAGCAGCACAGGACAGGGCTTCGTGGTTGGCTACACCTTC
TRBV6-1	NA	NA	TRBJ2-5	CASRVPSGETQYF	TGTGCCAGCAGAGTGCCCAGCGGGGAGACCCAGTACTTC
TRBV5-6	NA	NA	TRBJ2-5	CASSGMWGVEETQYF	TGTGCCAGCAGCGGGATGTGGGGAGTCGAGGAGACCCAGTACTTC
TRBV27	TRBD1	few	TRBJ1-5	CASKGQGEVQPQHF	TGTGCCAGCAAAGGACAGGGGGAAGTTCAGCCCCAGCATTTT
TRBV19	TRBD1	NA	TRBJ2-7	CASSMDRGYEQYF	TGTGCCAGTAGTATGGACAGGGGATACGAGCAGTACTTC
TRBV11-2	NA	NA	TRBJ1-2	CASSLVPGYGYTF	TGTGCCAGCAGCTTAGTCCCGGGCTATGGCTACACCTTC
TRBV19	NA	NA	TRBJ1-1	CASGAGRGTEAFF	TGTGCCAGTGGGGCGGGGAGGGGAACTGAAGCTTTCTTT
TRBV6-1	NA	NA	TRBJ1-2	CASSEGTGIGFYGYTF	TGTGCCAGCAGTGAAGGGACCGGGATTGGGTTCTATGGCTACACCTTC
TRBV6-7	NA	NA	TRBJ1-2	CASSYLTPGLSNYGYTF	TGTGCCAGCAGCTACCTCACCCCAGGTCTTTCTAACTATGGCTACACCTTC